This T cell receptor (beta chain) was sequenced during a study of CD8 T cells in ankylosing spondylitis. At least ten counts were recorded for this clonotype. Germline CDR1 MNHEY, CDR2 SVGEGT. This CDR3 is built from 15 residues. V was trimmed by 2 bases and J by 9 bases, leaving 17 bases between them. Preparation of TCR beta libraries was done by quantitative 5'-RACE with molecular barcodes. In TCRdb, the 5' RACE reads were re-called with MiXCR into one record per CDR3 protein. The sample gives more than 150,000 distinct CDR3 sequences, roughly 18% of which show up once; roughly 4.5% is in the top ten.

The sequenced sample consisted of blood, either unsorted or a sorted T cell fraction (not recorded which). The origin of this receptor is a male donor under 30 with ankylosing spondylitis or in good health (not recorded which). The chain couples TRBV6-2 or TRBV6-3 to TRBJ1-5; D is uncertain. The CDR3 sequence: CASSYNIQFRLPQHF. The CDR3 nucleotides are TGTGCCAGCAGTTACAACATTCAATTCAGGCTGCCCCAGCATTTT.